The T cell receptor beta chain under discussion was sequenced for a study of control samples from healthy donors and cancer patients. Some clones are missing from TCRdb's copy, which holds only in-frame ones; the method was immunoSEQ multiplex PCR. The sample includes roughly 140,000 clones, about 94% of them seen just once. V dropped 4 bases and J dropped 0 bases, with 10 bases sitting between them. The CDR3 contains 14 residues. Germline V gene lookup returns CDR1 SGHRS and CDR2 YFSETQ. The gene calls are TRBV5-1 and TRBJ1-2; possibly TRBD1 for D (6 bases). The receptor's source is a man aged 45-65 years in good health. Sequences were obtained from blood. CDR3 sequence reads: CASSPGEANYGYTF. CDR3 DNA sequence: TGCGCCAGCAGCCCAGGGGAAGCTAACTATGGCTACACCTTC.